The present TCR beta chain was sequenced within a study of spatial heterogeneity in lung cancer. At the level of the study: Consistent detection of more beta-chain than alpha-chain sequences was observed. More than 8.5 raw reads, on average, carried each unique TCR and UMI combination.

Each CDR3 protein is one row after TCRdb ran MiXCR on the 5' RACE reads. The sample lists 8,000 to 9,500 distinct CDR3 sequences; around 7% were seen once. Concerning this clonotype itself: As yet, its antigen is unknown. A much more abundant neighbour one base away suggests this may be a read error.

Germline lookup yields CDR1 SGHRS and CDR2 YFSETQ. The CDR3 contains 15 residues. As to time point: sample taken at primary tumor resection. Whole-study results and caveats: One measure, the expanded intratumoral alpha and beta TCR count, tracked tumor mutation counts. Coverage of tumor T cells, by estimate, reached around 7.5% for alpha chains and about 14% for beta chains.

J is TRBJ2-2 and V is TRBV5-1; 8 bases fit TRBD2. Sequencing used lung tumor tissue, obtained at surgery. This clonotype originated in a male donor with early-stage non-small cell lung cancer. The CDR3 region has the DNA TGCGCCAGCCGATTTGCGGGAGGCGTGGACGGGGAGCTGTATTTT. Amino acid sequence: CASRFAGGVDGELYF.